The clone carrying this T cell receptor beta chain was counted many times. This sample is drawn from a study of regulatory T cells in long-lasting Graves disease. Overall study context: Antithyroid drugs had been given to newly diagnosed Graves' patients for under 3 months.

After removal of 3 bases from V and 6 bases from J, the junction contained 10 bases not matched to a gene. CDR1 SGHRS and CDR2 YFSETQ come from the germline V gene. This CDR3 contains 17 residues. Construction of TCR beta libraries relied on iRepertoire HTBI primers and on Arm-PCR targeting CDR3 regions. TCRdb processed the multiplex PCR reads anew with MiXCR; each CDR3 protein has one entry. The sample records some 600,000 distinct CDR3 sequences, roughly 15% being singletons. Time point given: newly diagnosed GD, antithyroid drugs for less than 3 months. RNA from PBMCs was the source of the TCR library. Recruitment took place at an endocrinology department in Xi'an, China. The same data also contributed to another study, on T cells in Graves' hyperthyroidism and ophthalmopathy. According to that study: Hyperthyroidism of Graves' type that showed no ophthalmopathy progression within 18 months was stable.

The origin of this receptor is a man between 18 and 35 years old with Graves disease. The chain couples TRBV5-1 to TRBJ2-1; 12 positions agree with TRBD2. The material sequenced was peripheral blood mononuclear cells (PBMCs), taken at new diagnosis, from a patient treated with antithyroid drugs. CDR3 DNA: TGCGCCAGCAGCTCTCTGGGCCCTAGCGGGAGGGCCAATGAGCAGTTCTTC. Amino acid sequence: CASSSLGPSGRANEQFF. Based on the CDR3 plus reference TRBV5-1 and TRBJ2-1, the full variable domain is KAGVTQTPRYLIKTRGQQVTLSCSPISGHRSVSWYQQTPGQGLQFLFEYFSETQRNKGNFPGRFSGRQFSNSRSEMNVSTLELGDSALYLCASSSLGPSGRANEQFFGPGTRLTVL.